Presented here are 16 T cell receptor beta chains from one specimen sequenced in a study of blood T cell repertoires in COVID-19. Generated by immunoSEQ multiplex PCR, the TCRdb table keeps only in-frame clones and is missing some. The sample yields 150,000 or so clones, around 80% seen once. The material sequenced was peripheral blood. The receptors originated from a human donor with acute or convalescent COVID-19. The donor label of this sample is uncertain.

The J gene is TRBJ1-1, the V gene TRBV6-5, with D unresolved. Trimming stripped 8 bases from V and 0 bases from J, with 16 bases between. CDR3 length: 15 amino acids. The germline V gene encodes CDR1 MNHEY and CDR2 SVGAGI. Here the CDR3 reads CASEKRTSVNTEAFF. The DNA of the CDR3 is TGTGCCAGCGAAAAGCGCACATCAGTGAACACTGAAGCTTTCTTT.

The chain links TRBV28 to TRBJ1-2; D may be TRBD1 (5 bases). Germline V gene sequence: CDR1 MDHEN, CDR2 SYDVKM. The CDR3 has 13 amino acids. Trimming left V 2 bases short and J 7 bases short, with 11 bases between. CDR3 in amino acids: CASSLGPGPGYTF. Written as DNA, the CDR3 is TGTGCCAGCAGTTTAGGGCCAGGGCCTGGCTACACCTTC.

This sequence joins TRBV19 and TRBJ1-2; 9 bases line up with TRBD1. Per the germline V gene, CDR1 is LNHDA and CDR2 is SQIVND (reference sequence). CDR3 length equals 15 residues. The ends lost 6 bases at V and 5 bases at J; junction bases unmatched: 10. CDR3 residues: CASRDRGRPLYGYTF. The CDR3 nucleotides are TGTGCCAGTAGGGACAGGGGCCGCCCTCTATATGGCTACACCTTC.

The chain combines TRBV9 with TRBJ1-5; 7 positions match TRBD1. The CDR3 spans 15 residues. In germline, CDR1 is SGDLS, CDR2 YYNGEE. V dropped 7 bases and J dropped 5; count of bases not matched to a gene: 12. The CDR3 loop reads CASPPKGGRDQPQHF. The DNA for the CDR3 is TGTGCCAGCCCCCCCAAAGGGGGCAGGGATCAGCCCCAGCATTTT.

This chain connects TRBV7-6 to TRBJ2-1; tentatively, D is TRBD2 (5 bases). The length of the CDR3 is 13 residues. From germline, CDR1 is SGHVS and CDR2 FNYEAQ. V lost 2 bases, J lost 8 bases, and 10 bases lay in between. This CDR3 reads CASSLTSSYEQFF. The DNA of the CDR3 is TGTGCCAGCAGCTTAACTAGTTCATATGAGCAGTTCTTC.

This clone was seen ten or more times. The chain is built from TRBV5-4 and TRBJ1-2; D is ambiguous. Germline CDR1 is SGHNT and CDR2 is YYREEE (reference sequence). Trimming shortened V by 2 bases and J by 8 bases, and 13 bases separated the two germline ends. The CDR3 is made up of 13 amino acids. The CDR3 coding sequence is TGTGCCAGCAGCTTTTATGGGGAGGTCGGCTACACCTTC. Protein: CASSFYGEVGYTF.

This sequence joins TRBV5-4 and TRBJ2-3; 9 bases line up with TRBD2. V trimming: 0 bases; J trimming: 1 base; junction bases outside the gene matches: 3. The CDR3 is made up of 16 amino acids. CDR1 SGHNT and CDR2 YYREEE come from the germline V gene (reference sequence). For the CDR3, the DNA is TGTGCCAGCAGCTTGGGACTAGCGGTGGGCACAGATACGCAGTATTTT. Translating it yields CASSLGLAVGTDTQYF.

This clone has a handful of counts. The rearrangement uses TRBV15 and TRBJ1-4, with 8 nucleotides matching TRBD1. CDR1 is LNHNV, CDR2 YYDKDF, per germline (reference sequence). The CDR3 runs to 15 residues. The V and J ends lost 3 bases and 8 bases, in that order; junction bases with no gene match: 8. CDR3 bases: TGTGCCACCAGCAGGTCGACAGGGGATCAAGAAAAACTGTTTTTT. Its protein product is CATSRSTGDQEKLFF.

This clone was counted only a few times. This chain links TRBV3-1 (or the pseudogene TRBV3-2) with TRBJ2-2; 7 nucleotides align to TRBD1. After removal of 6 bases from V and 4 bases from J, the junction contained 8 bases not matched to a gene. Germline CDR1 LGHDT, CDR2 YNNKEL (reference sequence). The CDR3 runs 15 residues. The CDR3 sequence is CASRPDRAFTGELFF. The CDR3 DNA sequence: TGTGCCAGCAGACCAGACAGGGCTTTCACCGGGGAGCTGTTTTTT.

This rearrangement joins TRBV15 to TRBJ1-5; D remains unclear. This CDR3 comprises 15 residues. In germline, CDR1 is LNHNV, CDR2 YYDKDF (reference sequence). Between the trimmed V and J ends, which lost 1 base and 2 bases, there was a span of 9 bases. CDR3 DNA: TGTGCCACCAGCAGAGCAGGCTTCGGCAATCAGCCCCAGCATTTT. The encoded protein is CATSRAGFGNQPQHF.

CDR3 loop: CASSWGRRGNTEAFF. Here the CDR3 DNA reads TGTGCCAGCAGCTGGGGAAGGAGGGGGAACACTGAAGCTTTCTTT. This chain joins TRBV5-8 and TRBJ1-1; TRBD1 is a possible D gene (5 bases). The length of the CDR3 is 15 residues. CDR1 SGHTS and CDR2 YDEGEE come from the germline V gene. The V and J ends lost 3 bases and 1 base respectively, with 13 bases between them.

The rearrangement uses TRBV3-1 (or the pseudogene TRBV3-2) and TRBJ1-6; D is unresolved. V lost 4 bases to trimming and J lost 8 bases, with 21 bases between them. CDR1 LGHDT and CDR2 YNNKEL come from the germline V gene (reference sequence). CDR3 length: 17 amino acids. This chain's CDR3 is CASSLRPGGISDSPLHF. The DNA of the CDR3 is TGTGCCAGCAGCCTCCGCCCGGGAGGAATATCGGATTCACCCCTCCACTTT.

The genes are TRBV14 and TRBJ2-5; possibly TRBD2 for D (5 bases). This CDR3 has 14 residues. The ends were cut back, 1 base at V and 4 bases at J, with 10 bases in the middle. CDR1 SGHDN and CDR2 FVKESK come from the germline V gene. Here the CDR3 reads CASSQVRGGETQYF. The CDR3 DNA follows: TGTGCCAGCAGCCAAGTGAGAGGAGGAGAGACCCAGTACTTC.

This rearrangement joins TRBV10-2 to TRBJ1-1; the match to TRBD1 covers 7 bases. The junction had 6 bases not matched to a gene; V was cut back by 8 bases and J by 3 bases. Germline V lookup: CDR1 WSHSY, CDR2 SAAADI. The CDR3 is 13 amino acids. In DNA form, the CDR3 reads TGCGCCAGCCGTCAGGGGGTGGACACTGAAGCTTTCTTT. Translated: CASRQGVDTEAFF.

This chain uses TRBV29-1 with TRBJ2-3, with 8 positions matching TRBD2. This CDR3 has 13 amino acids. V trimming: 2 bases; J trimming: 6 bases; junction bases outside the gene matches: 4. The V gene's germline CDR1 is SQVTM and CDR2 ANQGSEA. The CDR3, as DNA: TGCAGCGTTGAAAGCCCGGGGGGGGATACGCAGTATTTT. It yields the protein CSVESPGGDTQYF.

The rearrangement uses TRBV7-9 and TRBJ2-2; 8 positions match TRBD1. This CDR3 is 16 amino acids long. V lost 3 bases to trimming and J lost 5 bases; unmatched junction nucleotides: 8. CDR1 and CDR2 (germline): SEHNR, FQNEAQ (reference sequence). The CDR3 coding sequence is TGTGCCAGCAGCTTTGCCGGACAGGGATGGACCGGGGAGCTGTTTTTT. Encoded protein: CASSFAGQGWTGELFF.